This T cell receptor (beta chain) derives from a study of T cell clones after liver transplantation. Study summary: Blood was drawn pre-transplant, before withdrawal, and after full or failed withdrawal.

Comments on this clone: Its matching antigen is unknown.

Only in-frame clones appear in the TCRdb table, and some are missing; sequencing was by immunoSEQ multiplex PCR. The table shows around 20,000 clones, with approximately 88% occurring only once. Study-wide findings and caveats: Conclusions were preliminary, with small, heterogeneous patient groups.

Germline lookup yields CDR1 LNHDA and CDR2 SQIVND (reference sequence). The CDR3 sequence is 14 residues long. V gave up 5 bases and J gave up 6 bases, with 17 bases separating them. This sequence was found in a human donor who received a liver transplant. This chain connects TRBV19 to TRBJ2-7, with D perhaps matching TRBD2 (7 bases). This material consisted of CD8+ T cells from blood, taken before liver transplant. This CDR3 is CASSEGGASGEQYF. CDR3 coding DNA: TGTGCCAGTAGTGAGGGGGGGGCGTCCGGCGAGCAGTACTTC.